The sample holds one count of the clone carrying this T cell receptor (beta chain). The target antigen is unknown. Sequenced by immunoSEQ multiplex PCR; TCRdb stores in-frame clones only, minus some. The repertoire has some 87,000 clones, around 90% of them found once; the top ten carry 0.43%. This record comes from a study of OX40 agonist ivuxolimab in advanced cancers. Overall study: Patients were treated with ivuxolimab, an agonistic anti-OX40 (CD134) antibody. Among those enrolled, mean age was about 63 years (range about 23 to 90) and 75% to 90% were male.

The V end was cut by 3 bases, the J end by 4 bases, with 15 bases between. Looked up from germline, CDR1 is SGHTA and CDR2 is FQGNSA. This CDR3 has 15 residues. Study findings and constraints: Clones of CD4+ and CD8+ blood T cells grew by week 6 at doses of 0.1 to 3.0 mg/kg.

Prior autoimmune disease or systemic immunosuppression barred patients. This clonotype was sampled from an adult with an advanced solid tumor such as melanoma, head and neck, liver or kidney cancer. The rearrangement joins TRBV7-2 to TRBJ1-2, with D perhaps TRBD1 (5 bases). The material was CD4+ or CD8+ T cells sorted from blood, obtained in a trial of the OX40 agonist ivuxolimab. The CDR3 loop is CASSFRDSRGYGYTF. The CDR3 region has the DNA TGTGCCAGCAGCTTCAGGGATTCGAGAGGCTATGGCTACACCTTC.